These T cell receptor beta chains were read from a single sample in a study of T cell responses to AZD1222 COVID-19 vaccine. Profiled with immunoSEQ multiplex PCR; TCRdb holds only in-frame clones, not every one. The sample lists roughly 120,000 clones, roughly 90% occurring once. Specimen: peripheral blood, collected on day 0 of AZD1222 vaccination. The receptor set was obtained from an adult in good health. Each CDR3 is given with its conserved first and last residue. D genes are given only for firm matches. Part of the rows lack a size; the others show once, few, many or a class for expanded clones.

NA,TRBV7-2,TRBJ2-5,NA,CASMPGDFQETQYF,TGTGCCAGCATGCCGGGGGACTTCCAAGAGACCCAGTACTTC
NA,TRBV18,TRBJ2-3,NA,CASSLAADATDTQYF,TGTGCCAGCTCACTCGCTGCCGACGCTACAGATACGCAGTATTTT
NA,TRBV2,TRBJ2-7,NA,CASTGALGVSYEQYF,TGTGCCAGCACGGGAGCCCTGGGGGTCTCCTACGAGCAGTACTTC
NA,TRBV5-1,TRBJ1-6,NA,CASSLGQAENSPLHF,TGCGCCAGCAGCTTGGGACAGGCCGAGAATTCACCCCTCCACTTT
NA,TRBV6-5,TRBJ1-6,TRBD1,CASTRDRNSPLHF,TGTGCCAGCACCAGGGACAGGAATTCACCCCTCCACTTT
NA,TRBV2,TRBJ2-1,TRBD1,CASSLRQGTVEQFF,TGTGCCAGCTCACTCCGACAGGGGACGGTTGAGCAGTTCTTC
NA,TRBV4-2,TRBJ1-5,NA,CASSQATGRDQPQHF,TGTGCCAGCAGCCAAGCGACAGGCAGGGATCAGCCCCAGCATTTT
NA,TRBV7-2,TRBJ2-3,TRBD2,CASSFIAGGGTDTQYF,TGTGCCAGCAGCTTTATAGCGGGGGGTGGCACAGATACGCAGTATTTT
NA,TRBV19,TRBJ1-5,NA,CASSIGGGLSNQPQHF,TGTGCCAGTAGTATAGGCGGGGGGCTGAGCAATCAGCCCCAGCATTTT
NA,TRBV5-1,TRBJ2-5,NA,CASSIQQIQETQYF,TGCGCCAGCAGCATACAACAGATCCAAGAGACCCAGTACTTC
NA,TRBV7-2,TRBJ1-3,NA,CASSPVAGNTIYF,TGTGCCAGCAGCCCAGTAGCGGGAAACACCATATATTTT
NA,TRBV15,TRBJ2-7,TRBD1,CATSTPRTGRNEQYF,TGTGCCACCAGCACCCCCAGGACAGGGAGAAACGAGCAGTACTTC
NA,TRBV24-1,TRBJ2-1,NA,CATTLSTEQFF,TGTGCCACCACCCTCAGCACTGAGCAGTTCTTC
NA,TRBV6-4,TRBJ2-2,TRBD2,CASSDSRLAGAAGELFF,TGTGCCAGCAGTGACTCCCGACTAGCGGGAGCGGCCGGGGAGCTGTTTTTT
once,TRBV12-3/TRBV12-4,TRBJ2-3,NA,CASKGRTDTQYF,TGTGCCAGCAAGGGACGGACAGATACGCAGTATTTT
NA,TRBV10-3,TRBJ2-2,NA,CAISESHSSGELFF,TGTGCCATCAGTGAGTCGCACAGTTCGGGGGAGCTGTTTTTT
NA,TRBV5-1,TRBJ1-6,NA,CASSLEGAGAAGAPLHF,TGCGCCAGCAGCTTGGAAGGCGCGGGGGCCGCCGGGGCACCCCTCCACTTT
NA,TRBV2,TRBJ2-6,NA,CASLGREVGAGHSTSGANVLTF,TGTGCCAGCCTTGGTAGGGAGGTTGGGGCGGGACACTCGACCTCTGGGGCCAACGTCCTGACTTTC
NA,TRBV11-3,TRBJ2-4,NA,CASSLEGSKGDIQYF,TGTGCCAGCAGCTTAGAGGGGTCAAAAGGGGACATTCAGTACTTC
NA,TRBV4-3,TRBJ1-4,TRBD1,CASSPGQGEEKLFF,TGCGCCAGCAGCCCCGGACAGGGCGAGGAAAAACTGTTTTTT
NA,TRBV20-1,TRBJ1-1,NA,CSASVILRNTEAFF,TGCAGTGCTAGTGTGATTTTACGGAACACTGAAGCTTTCTTT
NA,TRBV12-3/TRBV12-4,TRBJ1-2,NA,CASSPGDSGYTF,TGTGCCAGCAGCCCAGGGGATTCTGGCTACACCTTC
NA,TRBV27,TRBJ2-3,TRBD1,CASSLGQGSSTDTQYF,TGTGCCAGCAGCCTTGGACAGGGCTCTAGCACAGATACGCAGTATTTT
NA,TRBV10-3,TRBJ1-6,NA,CAISERTANSPLHF,TGTGCCATCAGTGAAAGGACAGCCAATTCACCCCTCCACTTT
NA,TRBV27,TRBJ2-2,TRBD1,CASNHGTGNTGELFF,TGTGCCAGCAACCACGGGACAGGCAACACCGGGGAGCTGTTTTTT
NA,TRBV5-4,TRBJ2-7,NA,CASSLPVRPVDEQYF,TGTGCCAGCAGCTTGCCTGTAAGGCCCGTCGACGAGCAGTACTTC
NA,TRBV18,TRBJ2-2,NA,CASSPGTHTGELFF,TGTGCCAGCTCACCCGGGACACACACCGGGGAGCTGTTTTTT
NA,TRBV2,TRBJ2-1,NA,CASSERGQGGNEQFF,TGTGCCAGCAGTGAACGGGGGCAGGGGGGGAATGAGCAGTTCTTC
NA,TRBV7-3,TRBJ1-1,TRBD1,CASSFNRGTNTEAFF,TGTGCCAGCAGCTTCAACAGGGGGACGAACACTGAAGCTTTCTTT
NA,TRBV28,TRBJ1-5,TRBD1,CASSTMGQGRQPQHF,TGTGCCAGCAGTACTATGGGACAGGGGAGGCAGCCCCAGCATTTT
NA,TRBV11-2,TRBJ1-3,NA,CASSLGRTGNTIYF,TGTGCCAGCAGCTTGGGCAGAACGGGAAACACCATATATTTT
NA,TRBV5-1,TRBJ1-3,NA,CASSLEPIKDGNTIYF,TGCGCCAGCAGCTTAGAGCCCATAAAGGACGGAAACACCATATATTTT
NA,TRBV3-1/TRBV3-2,TRBJ2-5,NA,CASSQLGQETQYF,TGTGCCAGCAGCCAATTAGGGCAAGAGACCCAGTACTTC
NA,TRBV3-1/TRBV3-2,TRBJ1-6,NA,CASSPGLGDSTPLHF,TGTGCCAGCAGCCCCGGTCTGGGTGATTCGACACCCCTCCACTTT
NA,TRBV19,TRBJ1-1,TRBD1,CASRPDRGGTEAFF,TGTGCCAGTAGACCAGACAGGGGAGGCACTGAAGCTTTCTTT
NA,TRBV4-3,TRBJ1-5,NA,CASSQDVRGPQHF,TGCGCCAGCAGCCAAGACGTTCGTGGGCCCCAGCATTTT
NA,TRBV28,TRBJ2-1,TRBD1,CASSFGGQVDNEQFF,TGTGCCAGCAGTTTTGGGGGACAGGTGGACAATGAGCAGTTCTTC
NA,TRBV5-1,TRBJ1-1,TRBD1,CASSAGQGYTEAFF,TGCGCCAGCAGCGCGGGACAGGGTTACACTGAAGCTTTCTTT
few,TRBV5-1,TRBJ1-2,TRBD1,CASSTSTGGYYGYTF,TGCGCCAGCAGCACCTCGACAGGGGGATACTATGGCTACACCTTC
NA,TRBV18,TRBJ2-6,NA,CASSLLDNPGANVLTF,TGTGCCAGCTCACTTCTGGATAATCCTGGGGCCAACGTCCTGACTTTC
NA,TRBV18,TRBJ2-1,NA,CASSPPRGGNNEQFF,TGTGCCAGCTCACCACCGCGGGGAGGCAACAATGAGCAGTTCTTC
NA,TRBV11-2,TRBJ1-4,NA,CASSLVQSGEKLFF,TGTGCCAGCAGCTTAGTACAGTCTGGCGAAAAACTGTTTTTT
NA,TRBV29-1,TRBJ2-3,NA,CSAGTTTDTQYF,TGCAGCGCCGGGACAACCACAGATACGCAGTATTTT
NA,TRBV5-6,TRBJ1-6,TRBD1,CASSSGTGYNSPLHF,TGTGCCAGCAGCTCCGGGACAGGTTATAATTCACCCCTCCACTTT
NA,TRBV30,TRBJ2-2,NA,CAWSVRLGTGELFF,TGTGCCTGGAGTGTAAGGTTGGGCACCGGGGAGCTGTTTTTT
NA,TRBV6-4,TRBJ1-2,NA,CASSDSGLGGYTF,TGTGCCAGCAGTGACTCGGGGTTGGGAGGCTACACCTTC